A selection of T cell receptor beta chains follows, all from one sample in a study of T cell responses to AZD1222 COVID-19 vaccine. The repertoire was sequenced with immunoSEQ multiplex PCR; TCRdb's copy has only in-frame clones and lacks some. The sample lists 50,000 to 75,000 clones, 89% occurring once. The sample consisted of peripheral blood, taken 28 days after the second AZD1222 dose. Receptor source: an adult who received the AZD1222 COVID-19 vaccine. The CDR3 runs from the conserved cysteine through the conserved F or W. D genes are given only for firm matches. Some rows have no size entry. The others give once, few or many, or a class for an expanded clone.

V gene	clone size	D gene	J gene	CDR3 protein	CDR3 DNA
TRBV6-5	.	.	TRBJ2-1	CASWDLDTRSGEQFF	TGTGCCAGCTGGGACTTGGACACCAGGTCAGGTGAGCAGTTCTTC
TRBV12-3/TRBV12-4	.	.	TRBJ2-3	CASRYTDTQYF	TGTGCCAGCAGATACACAGATACGCAGTATTTT
TRBV19	.	.	TRBJ2-1	CASSFPQPVEQFF	TGTGCCAGTAGCTTCCCCCAGCCCGTTGAGCAGTTCTTC
TRBV29-1	once	TRBD1	TRBJ2-7	CSVGQGIYEQYF	TGCAGCGTTGGACAGGGAATTTACGAGCAGTACTTC
TRBV30	.	.	TRBJ1-3	CASTQVISGNTIYF	TGTGCCAGTACACAGGTTATCTCTGGAAACACCATATATTTT
TRBV2	.	.	TRBJ1-5	CASSGEVGSNQPQHF	TGTGCCAGCAGTGGTGAAGTGGGGAGCAATCAGCCCCAGCATTTT
TRBV30	.	.	TRBJ1-3	CAWSVETSGNTIYF	TGTGCCTGGAGTGTCGAAACGTCTGGAAACACCATATATTTT
TRBV5-1	once	TRBD1	TRBJ2-2	CASSSAGGTGELFF	TGCGCCAGCAGCAGCGCAGGGGGCACCGGGGAGCTGTTTTTT
TRBV29-1	.	TRBD1	TRBJ1-5	CSVLDRDGQPQHF	TGCAGCGTCCTGGACAGGGATGGTCAGCCCCAGCATTTT
TRBV19	few	TRBD1	TRBJ1-2	CASSDPPTGGGYTF	TGTGCCAGTAGTGACCCTCCGACAGGGGGAGGCTACACCTTC
TRBV19	once	.	TRBJ1-5	CASSIIGSGQPQHF	TGTGCCAGTAGTATTATAGGGAGCGGGCAGCCCCAGCATTTT